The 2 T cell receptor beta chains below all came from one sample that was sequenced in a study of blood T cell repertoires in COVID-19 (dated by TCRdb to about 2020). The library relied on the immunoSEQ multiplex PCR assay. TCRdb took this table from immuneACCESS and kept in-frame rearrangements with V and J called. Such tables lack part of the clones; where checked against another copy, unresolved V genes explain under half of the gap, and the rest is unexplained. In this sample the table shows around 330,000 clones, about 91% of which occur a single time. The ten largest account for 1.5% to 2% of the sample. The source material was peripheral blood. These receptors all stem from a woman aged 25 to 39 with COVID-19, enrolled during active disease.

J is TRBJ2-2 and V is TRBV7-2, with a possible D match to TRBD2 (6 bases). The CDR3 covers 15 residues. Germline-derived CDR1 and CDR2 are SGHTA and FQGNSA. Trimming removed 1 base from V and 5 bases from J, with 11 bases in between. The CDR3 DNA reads TGTGCCAGCAGCTTAGATATTGGGAGGACCGGGGAGCTGTTTTTT. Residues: CASSLDIGRTGELFF.

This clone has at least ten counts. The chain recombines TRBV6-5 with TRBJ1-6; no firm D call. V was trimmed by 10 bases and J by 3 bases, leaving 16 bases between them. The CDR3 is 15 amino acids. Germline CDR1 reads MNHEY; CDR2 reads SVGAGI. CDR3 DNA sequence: TGTGCCACCCTGCACGGCCGGGACTATAATTCACCCCTCCACTTT. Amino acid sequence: CATLHGRDYNSPLHF.